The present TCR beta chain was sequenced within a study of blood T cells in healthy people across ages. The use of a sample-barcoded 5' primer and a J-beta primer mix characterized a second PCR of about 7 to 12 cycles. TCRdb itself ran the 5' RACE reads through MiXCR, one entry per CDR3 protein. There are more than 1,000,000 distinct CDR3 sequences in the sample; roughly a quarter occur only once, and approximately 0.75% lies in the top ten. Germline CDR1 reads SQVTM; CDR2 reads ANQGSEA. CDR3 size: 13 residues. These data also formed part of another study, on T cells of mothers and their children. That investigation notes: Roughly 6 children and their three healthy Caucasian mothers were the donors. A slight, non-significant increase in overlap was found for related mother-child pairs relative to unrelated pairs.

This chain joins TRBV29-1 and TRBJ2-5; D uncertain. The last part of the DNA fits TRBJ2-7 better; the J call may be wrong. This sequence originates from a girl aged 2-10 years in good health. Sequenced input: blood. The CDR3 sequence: CSVEDKSSYEQYF. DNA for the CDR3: TGCAGCGTTGAAGATAAGAGCTCCTACGAGCAGTACTTC.